This passage covers 23 T cell receptor beta chains from one sample sequenced in a study of shared clonotypes between healthy human individuals. The table came from immunoSEQ multiplex PCR; TCRdb's copy has only in-frame clones and leaves some out. The sample has approximately 2,300,000 clones; approximately 90% are singletons. Sequencing input: naive CD4+ T cells from PBMCs. Subset denoted: CD45RA+ positively selected. Every receptor here comes from a man in his late teens or twenties in good health. Some clones in this sample may be carry-over from other donors' samples.

The J gene is TRBJ1-1, the V gene TRBV29-1; TRBD1 matches at 9 bases. CDR3 length: 13 residues. CDR1 and CDR2 from the germline V gene are SQVTM and ANQGSEA. Trimming cost V 7 bases and J 5 bases; bases outside gene matches: 8. DNA for the CDR3: TGCAGCGCTCCAACAGGGGGCCGGACTGAAGCTTTCTTT. Its protein product is CSAPTGGRTEAFF.

DNA of the CDR3: TGTGCCAGCAGCGGTCAGCGGGAGGGCCGCGAAAGCGAGCAGTACTTC. It specifies CASSGQREGRESEQYF. The chain combines TRBV7-9 with TRBJ2-7, with 10 bases aligning to TRBD2. This CDR3 is built from 16 residues. Germline-derived CDR1 and CDR2 are SEHNR and FQNEAQ (reference sequence). The V gene end was trimmed by 5 bases and the J gene end by 6 bases; junction bases not matched to a gene: 13. Combining the CDR3 with reference TRBV7-9 and TRBJ2-7 gives the whole variable domain DTGVSQNPRHKITKRGQNVTFRCDPISEHNRLYWYRQTLGQGPEFLTYFQNEAQLEKSRLLSDRFSAERPKGSFSTLEIQRTEQGDSAMYLCASSGQREGRESEQYFGPGTRLTVT.

The chain couples TRBV7-2 to TRBJ2-7; 10 positions match TRBD2. J lost 2 bases, V lost 2 bases, and 9 bases had no gene match. CDR3 length: 17 amino acids. Per the germline V gene, CDR1 is SGHTA and CDR2 is FQGNSA. The CDR3 loop reads CASSLLPSGSFPYEQYF. CDR3 DNA: TGTGCCAGCAGCTTATTGCCTAGCGGGAGTTTCCCCTACGAGCAGTACTTC. The complete variable domain, with remaining parts taken from reference TRBV7-2 and TRBJ2-7, reads GAGVSQSPSNKVTEKGKDVELRCDPISGHTALYWYRQSLGQGLEFLIYFQGNSAPDKSGLPSDRFSAERTGGSVSTLTIQRTQQEDSAVYLCASSLLPSGSFPYEQYFGPGTRLTVT.

The CDR3, as DNA: TGTGCCAGCACCCGGGAGGCTGATACGCAGTATTTT. This codes for CASTREADTQYF. The chain combines TRBV2 with TRBJ2-3, with 7 bases identical to TRBD2. V lost 7 bases and J lost 6; bases outside the gene matches: 4. Germline V lookup: CDR1 SNHLY, CDR2 FYNNEI. CDR3 length: 12 residues. Based on the CDR3 plus reference TRBV2 and TRBJ2-3, the full variable domain is EPEVTQTPSHQVTQMGQEVILRCVPISNHLYFYWYRQILGQKVEFLVSFYNNEISEKSEIFDDQFSVERPDGSNFTLKIRSTKLEDSAMYFCASTREADTQYFGPGTRLTVL.

The chain couples TRBV15 to TRBJ1-1, with D unresolved. Trimming stripped 7 bases from V and 1 base from J, with 4 bases between. This CDR3 spans 11 amino acids. Germline loops: CDR1 LNHNV, CDR2 YYDKDF (reference sequence). This CDR3 reads CATTENTEAFF. The CDR3 coding sequence is TGTGCCACCACAGAGAACACTGAAGCTTTCTTT.

J is TRBJ1-1 and V is TRBV2; D uncertain. The CDR3 spans 15 residues. The V end was cut by 5 bases, the J end by 3 bases, with 16 bases between. Germline V gene lookup returns CDR1 SNHLY and CDR2 FYNNEI. CDR3 bases: TGTGCCAGCAGTCTATTATCGGGCGGAGACACTGAAGCTTTCTTT. This sequence encodes CASSLLSGGDTEAFF.

The chain combines TRBV5-1 with TRBJ1-2; D is uncertain. The germline gives CDR1 SGHRS, CDR2 YFSETQ. This CDR3 has 15 residues. Trimming removed 5 bases at V and 1 base at J, with 15 bases between. The CDR3 DNA is TGCGCCAGCAGACACGCTATGGAATTTAACTATGGCTACACCTTC. Protein product: CASRHAMEFNYGYTF.

The chain uses TRBV11-2 and TRBJ2-2, with D perhaps TRBD1 or TRBD2 (6 bases each). The CDR3 consists of 16 residues. Germline V gene sequence: CDR1 SGHAT, CDR2 FQNNGV. Trimming took off 4 bases at V and 1 base at J, with 13 bases between the two ends. CDR3 DNA sequence: TGTGCCAGCAGCTCATTACGGGGGCAGAACACCGGGGAGCTGTTTTTT. This sequence encodes CASSSLRGQNTGELFF. The entire variable domain, with the rest obtained from reference TRBV11-2 and TRBJ2-2, is as follows: EAGVAQSPRYKIIEKRQSVAFWCNPISGHATLYWYQQILGQGPKLLIQFQNNGVVDDSQLPKDRFSAERLKGVDSTLKIQPAKLEDSAVYLCASSSLRGQNTGELFFGEGSRLTVL.

CDR3 sequence reads: CATNPGRASYNSPLHF. The CDR3 DNA follows: TGTGCCACGAATCCGGGCCGAGCGTCCTATAATTCACCCCTCCACTTT. The chain joins TRBV30 to TRBJ1-6; no definite D call. This CDR3 region has 16 residues. The V and J ends lost 8 bases and 1 base respectively, with 18 bases between them. In germline, CDR1 is GTSNPN, CDR2 SVGIG (reference sequence). The entire variable domain, with the rest obtained from reference TRBV30 and TRBJ1-6, is as follows: SQTIHQWPATLVQPVGSPLSLECTVEGTSNPNLYWYRQAAGRGLQLLFYSVGIGQISSEVPQNLSASRPQDRQFILSSKKLLLSDSGFYLCATNPGRASYNSPLHFGNGTRLTVT.

This clone was detected once. This chain's CDR3 is CASSYDPGNTEAFF. CDR3 sequence (DNA): TGCGCCAGCAGCTATGACCCAGGGAACACTGAAGCTTTCTTT. The V and J genes are TRBV5-1 and TRBJ1-1; D unclear. Germline assignment: CDR1 SGHRS and CDR2 YFSETQ. The CDR3 has 14 residues. V shed 3 bases and J shed 1 base, with 10 bases lying between them.

This sequence joins TRBV11-2 and TRBJ2-3, with D tentatively TRBD1 (7 bases). Trimming shortened V by 8 bases and J by 8 bases, and 14 bases separated the two germline ends. Looked up from germline, CDR1 is SGHAT and CDR2 is FQNNGV. CDR3 length equals 12 residues. In nucleotides, the CDR3 is TGTGCCAGCGCCCAGGGGGGTGGTACGCAGTATTTT. It codes for CASAQGGGTQYF. Full variable domain (remainder filled in from reference TRBV11-2 and TRBJ2-3): EAGVAQSPRYKIIEKRQSVAFWCNPISGHATLYWYQQILGQGPKLLIQFQNNGVVDDSQLPKDRFSAERLKGVDSTLKIQPAKLEDSAVYLCASAQGGGTQYFGPGTRLTVL.

The chain uses TRBV5-6 and TRBJ2-2; a possible D gene is TRBD2 (7 bases). The CDR3 has 18 amino acids. Trimming stripped 1 base from V and 8 bases from J, with 24 bases between. Germline lookup yields CDR1 SGHDT and CDR2 YYEEEE. The CDR3 coding sequence is TGTGCCAGCAGCTTGTTCACGGGTCGCGGGGGCGCGCAGGGGGAGCTGTTTTTT. Its protein product is CASSLFTGRGGAQGELFF. The whole variable domain, filled in from reference TRBV5-6 and TRBJ2-2, reads DAGVTQSPTHLIKTRGQQVTLRCSPKSGHDTVSWYQQALGQGPQFIFQYYEEEERQRGNFPDRFSGHQFPNYSSELNVNALLLGDSALYLCASSLFTGRGGAQGELFFGEGSRLTVL.

The rearrangement links TRBV7-9 to TRBJ2-3; D remains ambiguous. Trimming took 1 base from V and 0 from J, leaving 5 bases between them. Germline V lookup: CDR1 SEHNR, CDR2 FQNEAQ (reference sequence). The CDR3 consists of 14 residues. The CDR3 DNA reads as TGTGCCAGCAGCTTAGGTAGGAGCACAGATACGCAGTATTTT. Translated, it gives CASSLGRSTDTQYF.

This chain uses TRBV6-1 with TRBJ1-5; TRBD1 matches 8 bases. The V gene's germline CDR1 is MNHNS and CDR2 SASEGT. CDR3 length: 14 amino acids. The V and J ends lost 7 bases and 4 bases, in that order; junction bases with no gene match: 6. CDR3 sequence (DNA): TGTGCCAGCACTTTTGACAGGGGTAATCAGCCCCAGCATTTT. It encodes CASTFDRGNQPQHF.

The chain couples TRBV19 to TRBJ1-2, with 10 bases matching TRBD1. The CDR3 totals 14 residues. CDR1 and CDR2 from the germline V gene are LNHDA and SQIVND (reference sequence). Losses at the gene ends were 6 bases for V and 4 bases for J; bases not matched to a gene: 5. CDR3 sequence (DNA): TGTGCCAGTAGCGGGACAGGGGCTGGCTATGGCTACACCTTC. Its translation: CASSGTGAGYGYTF.

This clone turned up a few times. The rearrangement uses TRBV25-1 and TRBJ1-1; D gene ambiguous. CDR3 length: 15 amino acids. CDR1 and CDR2 from the germline V gene are MGHDK and SYGVNS. The germline V and J ends were trimmed by 5 bases and 3 bases, with 16 bases remaining between them. CDR3 nucleotides: TGTGCCAGCAGTCCACATGGGGAGTTTGACACTGAAGCTTTCTTT. This codes for CASSPHGEFDTEAFF.

The chain has TRBV5-4 and TRBJ2-7; 10 positions match TRBD2. Germline CDR1 and CDR2: SGHNT and YYREEE (reference sequence). The V and J ends lost 1 base and 0 bases, in that order; junction bases with no gene match: 4. The CDR3 contains 16 residues. The CDR3 bases are TGTGCCAGCAGCTTGCGGACTAGCGGACTCTCCTACGAGCAGTACTTC. This translates into CASSLRTSGLSYEQYF.

The chain uses TRBV6-1 and TRBJ1-2; a weak D match, TRBD1 (5 bases). Germline lookup yields CDR1 MNHNS and CDR2 SASEGT. V was clipped by 10 bases and J by 2 bases, with 20 bases between them. This CDR3 has 15 amino acids. CDR3 nucleotides: TGTGCCACCAGGAGGGTTGGGGACTCCAACTATGGCTACACCTTC. It yields the protein CATRRVGDSNYGYTF.

This clone appeared a single time. This chain links TRBV5-1 with TRBJ2-2; tentative D call: TRBD2 (6 bases). CDR1 SGHRS and CDR2 YFSETQ come from the germline V gene. Between the trimmed V and J ends, which lost 6 bases and 4 bases, there was a span of 13 bases. This CDR3 region has 14 residues. CDR3 sequence: CASMGGPTTGELFF. As DNA, the CDR3 is TGCGCCAGCATGGGGGGACCTACCACCGGGGAGCTGTTTTTT.

The V call is TRBV11-2, the J call TRBJ2-3, with no clear D. Trimming stripped 1 base from V and 0 bases from J, with 17 bases between. This CDR3 is built from 18 residues. Germline V gene sequence: CDR1 SGHAT, CDR2 FQNNGV. The CDR3 sequence: CASSLAFVSVSSTDTQYF. For the CDR3, the DNA is TGTGCCAGCAGCTTAGCTTTTGTGTCAGTTTCTAGCACAGATACGCAGTATTTT.

The chain joins TRBV10-3 to TRBJ2-2; D tentatively fits TRBD1 or TRBD2 (5 bases each). Germline-derived CDR1 and CDR2 are ENHRY and SYGVKD. This CDR3 contains 15 residues. The V and J ends lost 6 bases and 5 bases respectively, with 16 bases between them. The CDR3 sequence is CAIRGTTGLTGELFF. The CDR3 bases are TGTGCCATCAGGGGGACCACAGGTCTGACCGGGGAGCTGTTTTTT.

The chain couples TRBV7-9 to TRBJ2-1, with D possibly TRBD1 on 6 matching bases. Germline V CDR1 and CDR2: SEHNR, FQNEAQ (reference sequence). Trimming removed 2 bases at V and 7 bases at J, with 15 bases between. The CDR3 is 15 amino acids. The CDR3 is CASSLRITGWNEQFF. The CDR3 nucleotides read TGTGCCAGCAGCTTACGTATTACAGGGTGGAATGAGCAGTTCTTC.

CDR3 coding DNA: TGTGCCAGCAGTTACCGAGCGGGACAGGGCAATCAGCCCCAGCATTTT. Translating gives CASSYRAGQGNQPQHF. The V call is TRBV6-6, the J call TRBJ1-5; TRBD1 matches 8 bases. Germline CDR1 MNHNY, CDR2 SVGAGI (reference sequence). This CDR3 comprises 16 residues. V was clipped by 2 bases and J by 2 bases; unmatched bases: 5.